These 24 T cell receptor beta chains share one sample of origin, sequenced in a study of Ad26.COV2.S vaccination and SARS-CoV-2 variants. Treatment defined: around 19 received Ad26.COV2.S at low or high dose, single or two shots; five or six received placebo; per-sample allocation not given. Samples analyzed were those drawn on day 63 after the first vaccine or placebo injection. The data were produced by immunoSEQ multiplex PCR, yet TCRdb's version contains in-frame clones alone and is incomplete. The sample consists of under 500,000 clones, about 90% of them appearing once. The sample in question was peripheral blood, obtained in a trial of Ad26.COV2.S vaccine versus placebo. These receptor sequences come from a person between 18 and 65 years old who received the Ad26.COV2.S COVID-19 vaccine or a placebo.

The chain combines TRBV7-9 with TRBJ2-7; 10 nucleotides agree with TRBD1. J gave up 3 bases and V 5 bases, and 7 bases lay outside the gene matches. CDR1 and CDR2 (germline): SEHNR, FQNEAQ (reference sequence). The CDR3 contains 15 residues. In DNA form, the CDR3 reads TGTGCCAGCAGCCCTCGACAGGGGGCCGGCTACGAGCAGTACTTC. It specifies CASSPRQGAGYEQYF.

The genes are TRBV7-2 and TRBJ1-2; the D gene is possibly TRBD1 (5 bases). The CDR3 contains 17 residues. The germline V gene has CDR1 SGHTA and CDR2 FQGNSA. V gave up 1 base and J gave up 0 bases, with 15 bases separating them. CDR3 nucleotides: TGTGCCAGCAGCTTAGGGTTCGGGGGGGATACTAACTATGGCTACACCTTC. Protein: CASSLGFGGDTNYGYTF.

Remarks on this clone: This specimen includes other DNA sequences encoding the same CDR3. This chain uses TRBV6-5 with TRBJ1-5; 9 nucleotides match TRBD1. CDR1 is MNHEY and CDR2 is SVGAGI in the germline V gene. The CDR3 has 14 residues. The V gene end was trimmed by 6 bases and the J gene end by 4 bases; junction bases not matched to a gene: 4. CDR3: CASRTGTGNQPQHF. The CDR3 nucleotides read TGTGCCAGCAGGACGGGGACAGGGAATCAGCCCCAGCATTTT.

Note on this clone: An end of the junction does not agree with germline; a read error may underlie this. The genes are TRBV7-7 and TRBJ2-5, with unresolved D. Looked up from germline, CDR1 is SSHAT and CDR2 is FNYEAQ (reference sequence). This CDR3 region has 13 residues. The CDR3 loop reads CASSPSPRETQYF. DNA for the CDR3: TGTGCTAGCAGCCCCTCCCCCCGAGAGACCCAGTACTTC. The full variable domain, with the rest looked up from reference TRBV7-7 and TRBJ2-5, is GAGVSQSPRYKVTKRGQDVTLRCDPISSHATLYWYQQALGQGPEFLTYFNYEAQPDKSGLPSDRFSAERPEGSISTLTIQRTEQRDSAMYRCASSPSPRETQYFGPGTRLLVL.

The chain has TRBV7-8 and TRBJ1-3, with D unresolved. CDR1 is SGHVS and CDR2 is FQNEAQ in the germline V gene. The V and J ends lost 1 base and 0 bases respectively, with 10 bases between them. The CDR3 totals 16 residues. This CDR3 is CASSLDGVFSGNTIYF. CDR3 nucleotides: TGTGCCAGCAGCTTAGATGGGGTATTCTCTGGAAACACCATATATTTT.

This chain connects TRBV10-3 to TRBJ2-5; tentatively, D is TRBD1 or TRBD2 (6 bases each). This CDR3 spans 13 amino acids. CDR1 ENHRY and CDR2 SYGVKD come from the germline V gene. CDR3 DNA sequence: TGTGCATCGGGCGGGACAATCCAAGAGACCCAGTACTTC. This translates into CASGGTIQETQYF.

The rearrangement joins TRBV4-3 to TRBJ1-6, with 7 bases lining up with TRBD1. CDR1 LGHNA and CDR2 YSLEER come from the germline V gene. Unmatched junction bases numbered 10, after V lost 1 base and J lost 10 bases. The CDR3 runs to 16 residues. The CDR3 region has the DNA TGCGCCAGCAGCCAAGTACGGGACAGCCCTGGATCACCCCTCCACTTT. Its translation: CASSQVRDSPGSPLHF.

The chain uses TRBV11-3 and TRBJ2-3; the D gene is possibly TRBD2 (7 bases). The CDR3 runs to 15 residues. V lost 1 base and J lost 3, with 11 bases in between. Per germline, CDR1 SGHNT and CDR2 YENEEA. CDR3 DNA: TGTGCCAGCAGCTTAGCGGGGGGCATAACAGATACGCAGTATTTT. As protein: CASSLAGGITDTQYF.

The CDR3: CASSEGRGINSGYTF. CDR3 nucleotides: TGCGCCAGCAGTGAGGGCAGGGGCATTAACAGTGGCTACACCTTC. The J gene is TRBJ1-2, the V gene TRBV10-2; maybe TRBD1 (6 bases). V lost 2 bases and J 7 bases, leaving 17 bases between the germline ends. Germline V CDR1 and CDR2: WSHSY, SAAADI. There are 15 residues in the CDR3.

CDR3 sequence reads: CATSDSDFNQPQHF. CDR3 sequence (DNA): TGTGCCACCAGTGACTCGGACTTCAATCAGCCCCAGCATTTT. This rearrangement joins TRBV24-1 to TRBJ1-5; D is uncertain. Between the trimmed V and J ends, which lost 4 bases and 3 bases, there was a span of 9 bases. The CDR3 consists of 14 residues. Germline assignment: CDR1 KGHDR and CDR2 SFDVKD.

The gene calls are TRBV11-3 and TRBJ2-3; 7 bases fit TRBD2. CDR3 length: 18 amino acids. With V trimmed by 1 base and J by 0 bases, 10 bases remained unmatched. In germline, CDR1 is SGHNT, CDR2 YENEEA. CDR3 sequence: CASSLGGLAGESTDTQYF. Written as DNA, the CDR3 is TGTGCCAGCAGCTTAGGGGGTCTCGCGGGGGAGAGCACAGATACGCAGTATTTT.

J is TRBJ2-1 and V is TRBV4-1; 11 bases map to TRBD2. CDR3 length equals 17 residues. Germline CDR1 and CDR2: MGHRA and YSYEKL. The V gene end was trimmed by 3 bases and the J gene end by 7 bases; junction bases not matched to a gene: 11. CDR3 sequence reads: CASSHEKTSGISNEQFF. The CDR3 coding sequence is TGCGCCAGCAGCCACGAAAAGACTAGCGGGATTAGTAATGAGCAGTTCTTC.

The chain is built from TRBV24-1 and TRBJ2-1, with 9 bases lining up with TRBD2. Trimming took 5 bases from V and 3 from J; bases not matched to a gene: 10. The CDR3 is 17 residues long. Per germline, CDR1 KGHDR and CDR2 SFDVKD. CDR3 sequence: CATSAPPQRGVYNEQFF. Here the CDR3 DNA reads TGTGCCACCAGTGCCCCCCCTCAGCGGGGGGTCTACAATGAGCAGTTCTTC.

V and J are TRBV5-1 and TRBJ1-2, with no clear D. Between the trimmed V and J ends, which lost 2 bases and 7 bases, there was a span of 18 bases. CDR1 is SGHRS, CDR2 YFSETQ, per germline. The CDR3 has 15 amino acids. The CDR3 DNA follows: TGCGCCAGCAGCTTTTGGGAGAGCCCCGAGGTTGGCTACACCTTC. This sequence encodes CASSFWESPEVGYTF.

The chain combines TRBV30 with TRBJ1-2, with a tentative D call TRBD1 (5 bases). V gave up 8 bases and J gave up 1 base, with 14 bases separating them. Germline-derived CDR1 and CDR2 are GTSNPN and SVGIG (reference sequence). CDR3 length: 13 residues. CDR3 amino acids: CAGQGEDNYGYTF. CDR3 nucleotide sequence: TGTGCCGGCCAGGGAGAGGATAACTATGGCTACACCTTC.

The chain uses TRBV6-2 or TRBV6-3 and TRBJ1-1; D gene unclear. Germline loops: CDR1 MNHEY, CDR2 SVGEGT. The CDR3 loop spans 17 amino acids. The V and J ends lost 6 bases and 0 bases respectively, with 20 bases between them. CDR3 in amino acids: CASSKQLRTALNTEAFF. CDR3 DNA: TGTGCCAGCAGCAAGCAGCTTCGCACAGCTTTGAACACTGAAGCTTTCTTT.

The gene calls are TRBV27 and TRBJ2-7; a possible D gene is TRBD1 (6 bases). In germline, CDR1 is MNHEY, CDR2 SMNVEV (reference sequence). The CDR3 runs 17 residues. V lost 3 bases to trimming and J lost 3 bases, with 21 bases between them. The CDR3 DNA is TGTGCCAGCAGTTTCTGGGGGCAGGGGTCGATTCTCTACGAGCAGTACTTC. It is translated as CASSFWGQGSILYEQYF.

The chain recombines TRBV20-1 with TRBJ1-1; 9 positions agree with TRBD1. After removal of 3 bases from V and 6 bases from J, the junction contained 8 bases not matched to a gene. The CDR3 contains 14 residues. CDR1 is DFQATT and CDR2 is SNEGSKA in the germline V gene (reference sequence). CDR3 in amino acids: CSASWDRELSEAFF. In DNA, the CDR3 is TGCAGTGCTAGTTGGGACAGGGAACTCTCTGAAGCTTTCTTT.

The chain recombines TRBV19 with TRBJ1-5; D uncertain. The ends were cut back, 3 bases at V and 5 bases at J, with 11 bases in the middle. This CDR3 spans 14 amino acids. Per germline, CDR1 LNHDA and CDR2 SQIVND (reference sequence). In DNA, the CDR3 is TGTGCCAGTAGTATCATAGTTGGTGATCAGCCCCAGCATTTT. Amino acids: CASSIIVGDQPQHF.

The chain couples TRBV5-1 to TRBJ2-7, with 11 bases fitting TRBD1. This CDR3 has 15 residues. V lost 3 bases, J lost 3 bases, and 5 bases stayed unmatched. From germline, CDR1 is SGHRS and CDR2 YFSETQ. The CDR3 spells CASSYRDRGYYEQYF. In DNA, the CDR3 is TGCGCCAGCAGCTACCGGGACAGGGGGTACTACGAGCAGTACTTC.

The genes are TRBV6-5 and TRBJ1-3, with D tentatively TRBD1 (5 bases). Germline V CDR1 and CDR2: MNHEY, SVGAGI. The CDR3 loop spans 15 amino acids. Trimming removed 7 bases at V and 1 base at J, with 14 bases between. The CDR3: CASKESWGSGNTIYF. DNA of the CDR3: TGTGCCAGCAAAGAATCGTGGGGGTCTGGAAACACCATATATTTT.

The chain has TRBV5-1 and TRBJ2-3; 12 bases line up with TRBD1. The CDR3 sequence is 18 residues long. From germline, CDR1 is SGHRS and CDR2 YFSETQ. With 4 bases clipped from V and 6 bases from J, the junction kept 15 bases outside the gene matches. As DNA, the CDR3 is TGCGCCAGCAGCCTGGAATACACCGGGACAGGGGGCGCGGATACGCAGTATTTT. As protein: CASSLEYTGTGGADTQYF.

This clone has a single count. The rearrangement uses TRBV2 and TRBJ1-5, with a tentative D call TRBD1 (6 bases). The CDR3 totals 14 residues. The germline V gene has CDR1 SNHLY and CDR2 FYNNEI. Trimming pared 1 base from V and 6 bases from J, leaving 10 bases between. CDR3 in DNA: TGTGCCAGCAGTGAAGACAGGGACGCTCAGCCCCAGCATTTT. It codes for CASSEDRDAQPQHF.

This sequence joins TRBV6-5 and TRBJ1-2; D gene uncertain. V shed 8 bases and J shed 8 bases, with 15 bases lying between them. This CDR3 is 12 amino acids long. CDR1 and CDR2 (germline): MNHEY, SVGAGI. The CDR3 here is CASGPVKGGYTF. CDR3 nucleotide sequence: TGTGCCAGCGGTCCGGTCAAGGGCGGCTACACCTTC.